This T cell receptor (beta chain) was sequenced during a study of sequential checkpoint blockade in melanoma. This clone was detected a few times. Treatment of the sample: randomized to nivolumab then ipilimumab (arm A) or the reverse (arm B). The table came from immunoSEQ multiplex PCR; TCRdb's copy has only in-frame clones and leaves some out. The sample has approximately 21,000 clones; about 82% are singletons. This clonotype was sampled from a human donor with melanoma. The sequenced sample was CD8+ T cells sorted from blood (inferred from file names), obtained from a patient given nivolumab and ipilimumab in sequence.

CDR3 sequence reads: CASSLGYPRQGGYTF. The DNA for the CDR3 is TGTGCCAGCAGCTTAGGGTACCCTCGACAAGGAGGCTACACCTTC. This sequence joins TRBV11-3 and TRBJ1-2; D ambiguous. CDR1 is SGHNT, CDR2 YENEEA, per germline. Trimming pared 1 base from V and 8 bases from J, leaving 17 bases between. This CDR3 is built from 15 residues.